Each of the 20 T cell receptor beta chains below was sequenced from the same sample in a study of human T cells and chemical hapten exposure. TCRdb recomputed calls from the RACE reads with MiXCR, one row per CDR3 protein. Of roughly 13,000 distinct CDR3 sequences in the sample, about 15% were seen once. The time point is: patch test 1, 2 weeks after DPC sensitization. Treatment noted: therapeutic diphenylcyclopropenone sensitization with weekly scalp DPC. The starting material was whole blood, obtained in connection with sensitization to the hapten diphenylcyclopropenone (DPC). The receptors were gathered from a woman aged 25-40 years with alopecia areata. Some clones in this sample may be carry-over from other donors' samples.

CDR3 region: CSATRTNEQFF. The CDR3 DNA follows: TGCAGTGCTACTCGAACCAATGAGCAGTTCTTC. The chain couples TRBV20-1 to TRBJ2-1; D gene unclear. The V and J ends lost 4 bases and 6 bases respectively, with 7 bases between them. CDR3 length: 11 residues. CDR1 is DFQATT and CDR2 is SNEGSKA in the germline V gene (reference sequence).

This clonotype was seen a handful of times. The gene calls are TRBV11-1 and TRBJ1-1, with D unresolved. V shed 1 base and J shed 3 bases, with 6 bases lying between them. The length of the CDR3 is 13 residues. CDR1 and CDR2 from the germline V gene are SGHAT and FQDESV (reference sequence). CDR3 nucleotides: TGTGCCAGCAGCTTAGAACCTGACACTGAAGCTTTCTTT. It is translated as CASSLEPDTEAFF.

The chain recombines TRBV21-1 with TRBJ1-1. TRBV21-1 is recorded as a pseudogene. This CDR3 has 11 amino acids. The CDR3 loop is CASSKGTEAFF. CDR3 in DNA: TGTGCCAGCAGCAAGGGAACTGAAGCTTTCTTT.

In this sample, this clonotype is medium-sized. The V and J genes are TRBV2 and TRBJ2-3; no firm D call. The CDR3 is made up of 14 amino acids. The germline V and J ends were trimmed by 3 bases and 0 bases, with 7 bases remaining between them. Germline-derived CDR1 and CDR2 are SNHLY and FYNNEI. CDR3: CASSDDHSTDTQYF. The DNA of the CDR3 is TGTGCCAGCAGTGATGATCATAGCACAGATACGCAGTATTTT.

This clonotype came up many times. This rearrangement joins TRBV12-3 or TRBV12-4 to TRBJ1-1; D ambiguous. V dropped 5 bases and J dropped 3 bases, with 7 bases sitting between them. CDR3 length equals 12 residues. CDR3 nucleotide sequence: TGTGCCAGCAGTATGTTGGACACTGAAGCTTTCTTT. Protein sequence: CASSMLDTEAFF.

This clonotype appeared many times. The J gene is TRBJ1-4, the V gene TRBV12-3 or TRBV12-4; a possible D gene is TRBD1 (5 bases). The CDR3 totals 12 residues. Trimming left V 2 bases short and J 11 bases short, with 9 bases between. This CDR3 reads CASSLIGTKLFF. CDR3 DNA: TGTGCCAGCAGTTTAATAGGGACCAAACTGTTTTTT.

This clonotype was detected a few times. The chain has TRBV29-1 and TRBJ1-1, with TRBD1 matching over 10 bases. Unmatched junction bases numbered 4, after V lost 7 bases and J lost 11 bases. The CDR3 runs 10 residues. Germline loops: CDR1 SQVTM, CDR2 ANQGSEA. The chain's CDR3 is CSGGTGDAFF. As DNA, the CDR3 is TGCAGCGGCGGGACAGGGGACGCTTTCTTT.

This clonotype is judged medium-sized. V and J are TRBV2 and TRBJ2-1; D uncertain. The ends were cut back, 7 bases at V and 0 bases at J, with 7 bases in the middle. This CDR3 is built from 13 residues. The germline V gene has CDR1 SNHLY and CDR2 FYNNEI. The CDR3 is CASKESSYNEQFF. The CDR3 DNA reads as TGTGCCAGCAAGGAGAGCTCCTACAATGAGCAGTTCTTC. The complete variable domain, with remaining parts taken from reference TRBV2 and TRBJ2-1, reads EPEVTQTPSHQVTQMGQEVILRCVPISNHLYFYWYRQILGQKVEFLVSFYNNEISEKSEIFDDQFSVERPDGSNFTLKIRSTKLEDSAMYFCASKESSYNEQFFGPGTRLTVL.

This clonotype was recorded many times. The chain is built from TRBV10-1 and TRBJ2-2; D not resolved. The CDR3 is 14 residues long. Germline V CDR1 and CDR2: WNHNN, SYGVQD (reference sequence). V was cut by 2 bases and J by 3 bases, with 7 bases left in between. The CDR3 here is CASSERPDTGELFF. For the CDR3, the DNA is TGCGCCAGCAGTGAGAGGCCAGACACCGGGGAGCTGTTTTTT.

This clonotype was detected ten times or more. The chain employs TRBV24-1 and TRBJ2-5; D unclear. This CDR3 has 15 amino acids. The V gene's germline CDR1 is KGHDR and CDR2 SFDVKD. V gave up 0 bases and J gave up 2 bases, with 9 bases separating them. The CDR3 nucleotides are TGTGCCACCAGTGATTTGGTAAACTTTCAAGAGACCCAGTACTTC. This gives the protein CATSDLVNFQETQYF.

This clonotype was detected many times. V usage is TRBV5-1 and J usage is TRBJ1-1; D is perhaps TRBD1 (6 bases). The CDR3 has 14 residues. Germline CDR1 is SGHRS and CDR2 is YFSETQ. Between the trimmed V and J ends, which lost 0 bases and 4 bases, there was a span of 10 bases. DNA of the CDR3: TGCGCCAGCAGCTTGGAAACAGGGACCACTGAAGCTTTCTTT. Translation: CASSLETGTTEAFF. The variable domain in full, completed from reference TRBV5-1 and TRBJ1-1, reads KAGVTQTPRYLIKTRGQQVTLSCSPISGHRSVSWYQQTPGQGLQFLFEYFSETQRNKGNFPGRFSGRQFSNSRSEMNVSTLELGDSALYLCASSLETGTTEAFFGQGTRLTVV.

The chain recombines TRBV11-2 with TRBJ2-1; 11 bases align to TRBD2. V shed 5 bases, J shed 5 bases, and the junction held 5 bases outside the gene matches. In germline, CDR1 is SGHAT, CDR2 FQNNGV. This CDR3 is 15 amino acids long. DNA of the CDR3: TGTGCCAGCAGCCCTAGACTAGCGGGGAACAATGAGCAGTTCTTC. Its protein is CASSPRLAGNNEQFF.

This clonotype was recorded a few times. The chain couples TRBV5-1 to TRBJ2-5; 12 bases line up with TRBD2. CDR3 size: 15 residues. CDR1 SGHRS and CDR2 YFSETQ come from the germline V gene. Germline trimming cut 6 bases from V and 2 bases from J; bases unmatched to any gene: 5. The CDR3 nucleotides are TGCGCCAGCAACTCCGGACTAGCGGGACAAGAGACCCAGTACTTC. It specifies CASNSGLAGQETQYF.

By share, this clonotype counts as medium-sized (0.01 to 0.1%). The chain carries TRBV4-3 and TRBJ2-3, with D perhaps matching TRBD1 (5 bases). V lost 0 bases, J lost 2 bases, and 15 bases lay in between. The CDR3 contains 17 residues. Germline V lookup: CDR1 LGHNA, CDR2 YSLEER. The CDR3 bases are TGCGCCAGCAGCCAAGACTACGACAGTGTATACACAGATACGCAGTATTTT. It is translated as CASSQDYDSVYTDTQYF.

J is TRBJ2-7 and V is TRBV10-3; D might be TRBD1 or TRBD2, each matching 5 bases. Germline assignment: CDR1 ENHRY and CDR2 SYGVKD. This CDR3 region has 13 residues. Trimming removed 8 bases from V and 4 bases from J, with 15 bases in between. The chain's CDR3 is CAIRTGTPYEQYF. The CDR3 DNA reads as TGTGCCATCCGAACCGGGACGCCTTACGAGCAGTACTTC.

In its sample, this clonotype was seen a few times. This sequence joins TRBV7-9 and TRBJ1-1; D gene uncertain. In germline, CDR1 is SEHNR, CDR2 FQNEAQ (reference sequence). V dropped 8 bases and J dropped 5 bases, with 6 bases sitting between them. The CDR3 is 10 amino acids. The CDR3 nucleotides are TGTGCCAGCGTGGGGACTGAAGCTTTCTTT. It codes for CASVGTEAFF.

This clonotype showed up many times. This chain links TRBV6-5 with TRBJ2-3, with TRBD2 matching over 8 bases. CDR3 length equals 13 residues. Germline CDR1 is MNHEY and CDR2 is SVGAGI. Trimming at V came to 6 bases and at J to 9 bases, leaving 8 bases not matched to a gene. The CDR3 sequence is CASSSSGRGTQYF. CDR3 coding DNA: TGTGCCAGCAGCTCGAGCGGGAGAGGGACGCAGTATTTT.

This clonotype was picked up many times. The chain is built from TRBV20-1 and TRBJ2-3, with 7 positions matching TRBD2. Per the germline V gene, CDR1 is DFQATT and CDR2 is SNEGSKA (reference sequence). This CDR3 region has 15 residues. Trimming removed 0 bases from V and 0 bases from J; junction bases left unmatched: 3. Here the CDR3 DNA reads TGCAGTGCTAGAGATTGGGGACTAAGCACAGATACGCAGTATTTT. Translated: CSARDWGLSTDTQYF.

This clonotype was counted between two and nine times. This sequence joins TRBV10-2 and TRBJ1-1; 9 nucleotides align to TRBD1. After removal of 8 bases from V and 0 bases from J, the junction contained 13 bases not matched to a gene. CDR3 size: 17 residues. The germline V gene has CDR1 WSHSY and CDR2 SAAADI. CDR3 sequence reads: CASYPQGAMVMNTEAFF. CDR3 nucleotide sequence: TGCGCCAGCTATCCACAGGGGGCAATGGTAATGAACACTGAAGCTTTCTTT.

The rearrangement links TRBV18 to TRBJ1-5, with no clear D. The V gene's germline CDR1 is KGHSH and CDR2 LQKENI. This CDR3 contains 12 residues. V was pared by 3 bases and J by 9 bases, with 9 bases between. The CDR3 is CASSPGAMPQHF. DNA of the CDR3: TGTGCCAGCTCACCCGGTGCTATGCCCCAGCATTTT.